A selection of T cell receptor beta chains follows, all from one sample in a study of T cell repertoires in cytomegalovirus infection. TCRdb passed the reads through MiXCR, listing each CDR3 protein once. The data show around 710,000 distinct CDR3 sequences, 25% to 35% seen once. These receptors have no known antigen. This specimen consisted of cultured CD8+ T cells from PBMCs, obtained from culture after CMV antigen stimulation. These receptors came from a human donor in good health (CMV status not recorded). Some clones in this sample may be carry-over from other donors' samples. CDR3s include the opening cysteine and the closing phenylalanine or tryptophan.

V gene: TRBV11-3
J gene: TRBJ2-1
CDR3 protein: CASSGGDRARDEQFF

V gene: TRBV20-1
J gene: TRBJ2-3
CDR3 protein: CSARTIGTSGGSDTQYF

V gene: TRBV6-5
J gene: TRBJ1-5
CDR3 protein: CASTIRMGNQPQHF

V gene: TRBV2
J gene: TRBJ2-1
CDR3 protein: CASGTSGSYNEQFF

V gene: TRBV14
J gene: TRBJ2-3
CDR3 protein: CASTRFPTDTQYF

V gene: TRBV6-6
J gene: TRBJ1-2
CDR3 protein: CASTKRTGGASNYGYTF

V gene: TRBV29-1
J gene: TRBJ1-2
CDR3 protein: CSVLDRGDYGYTF

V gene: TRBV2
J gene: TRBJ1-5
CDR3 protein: CASDTGSSNQPQHF

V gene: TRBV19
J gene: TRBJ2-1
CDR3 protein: CASSWGIYNEQFF

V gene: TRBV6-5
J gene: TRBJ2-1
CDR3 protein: CASSYGAGGGEQFF

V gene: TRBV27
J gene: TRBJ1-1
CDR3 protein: CASSLQGSPAGTEAFF

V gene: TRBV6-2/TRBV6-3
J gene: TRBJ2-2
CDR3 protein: CASTQGTDRSNTGELFF

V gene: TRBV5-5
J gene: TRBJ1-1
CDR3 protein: CASRLVTGHTEAFF

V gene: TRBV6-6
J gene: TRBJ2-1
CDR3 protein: CASRPYITGLNEQFF

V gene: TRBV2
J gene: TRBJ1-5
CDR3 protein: CASRGLGSGGNQPQHF

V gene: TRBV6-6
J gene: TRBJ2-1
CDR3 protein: CASSYSEGPQVTYNEQFF

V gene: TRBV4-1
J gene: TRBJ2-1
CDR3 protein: CASSQEIPLGGEQFF

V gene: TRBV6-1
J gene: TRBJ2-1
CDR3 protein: CASGAHRGGYNEQFF

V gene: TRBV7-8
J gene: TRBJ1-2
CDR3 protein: CASSLAPTGFYGYTF

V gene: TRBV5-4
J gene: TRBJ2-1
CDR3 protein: CASIPGRDRGGHEQFF

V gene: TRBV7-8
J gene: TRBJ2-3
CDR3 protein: CASSLQGGSTDTQYF

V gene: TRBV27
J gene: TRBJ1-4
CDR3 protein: CASSLQTATNEKLFF

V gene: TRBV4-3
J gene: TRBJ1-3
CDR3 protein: CASSQDGQPSSGNTIYF

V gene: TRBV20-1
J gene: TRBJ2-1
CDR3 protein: CSAPPGVFYNEQFF

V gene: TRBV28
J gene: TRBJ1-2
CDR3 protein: CASSWSDSYGYTF

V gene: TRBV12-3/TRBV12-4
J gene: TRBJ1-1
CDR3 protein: CASSLTGQANTEAFF

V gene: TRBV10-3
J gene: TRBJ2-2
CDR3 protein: CAIRVDTGELFF

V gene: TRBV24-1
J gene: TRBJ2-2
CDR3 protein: CATSDLESNTGELFF

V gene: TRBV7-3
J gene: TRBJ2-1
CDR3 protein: CASSPTSGDPYNEQFF

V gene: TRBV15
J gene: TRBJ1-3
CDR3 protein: CATSTTGSSGNTIYF

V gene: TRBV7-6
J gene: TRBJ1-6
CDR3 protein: CASSYPQGVGSPLHF

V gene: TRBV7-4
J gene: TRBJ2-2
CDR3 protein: CASSPPDRGLVTGELFF

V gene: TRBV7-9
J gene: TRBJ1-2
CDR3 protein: CASSLGQGGRGYTF

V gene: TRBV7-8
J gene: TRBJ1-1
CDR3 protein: CASSPSRTGGVTEAFF

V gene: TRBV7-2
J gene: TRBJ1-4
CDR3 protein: CASSLGWTPTNEKLFF

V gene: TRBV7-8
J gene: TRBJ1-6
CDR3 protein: CASSKTGTEYNSPLHF

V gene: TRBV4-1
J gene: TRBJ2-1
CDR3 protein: CASSLRGGDGAGYNEQFF

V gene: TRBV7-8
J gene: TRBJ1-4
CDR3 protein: CASSSQPPGATNEKLFF

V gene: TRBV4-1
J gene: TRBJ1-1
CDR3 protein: CASSLRWDTEAFF

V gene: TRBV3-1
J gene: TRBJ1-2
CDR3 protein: CASREGTRGGYTF

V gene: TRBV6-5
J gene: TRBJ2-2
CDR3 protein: CASSYSGSIHPNTGELFF

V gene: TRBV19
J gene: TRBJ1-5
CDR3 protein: CASSVAGILYSNQPQHF

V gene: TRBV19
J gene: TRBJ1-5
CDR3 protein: CASTLGQLRQPQHF

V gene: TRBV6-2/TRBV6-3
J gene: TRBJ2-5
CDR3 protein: CASSYAGKETQYF

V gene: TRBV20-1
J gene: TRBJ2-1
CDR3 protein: CRASGGPNEQFF

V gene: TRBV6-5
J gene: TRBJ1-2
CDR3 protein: CASRFLVSGALYGYTF

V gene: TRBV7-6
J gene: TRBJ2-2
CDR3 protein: CASSLGWGAGELFF

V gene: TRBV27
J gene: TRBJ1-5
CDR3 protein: CASSRGFSNQPQHF

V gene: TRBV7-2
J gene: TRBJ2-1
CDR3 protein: CASSILAAGEQFF

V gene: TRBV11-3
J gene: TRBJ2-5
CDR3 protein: CASSQGWALAGVQETQYF

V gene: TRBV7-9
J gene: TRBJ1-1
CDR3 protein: CASSSPGQGVRVEAFF

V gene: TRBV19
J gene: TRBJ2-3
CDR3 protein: CASSFGGVDTQYF

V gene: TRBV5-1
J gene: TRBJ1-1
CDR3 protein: CASSYLTGGDTEAFF

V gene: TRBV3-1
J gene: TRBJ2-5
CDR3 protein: CASSQKVLAGDPYQETQYF

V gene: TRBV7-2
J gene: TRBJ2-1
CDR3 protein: CASSLFGTMGVNEQFF

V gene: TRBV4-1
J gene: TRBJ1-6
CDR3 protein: CASSQGPGQDSPLHF

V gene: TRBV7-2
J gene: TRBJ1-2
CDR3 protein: CASSNRDREDPNYGYTF

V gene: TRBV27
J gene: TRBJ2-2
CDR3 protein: CASRGPSWTNTGELFF

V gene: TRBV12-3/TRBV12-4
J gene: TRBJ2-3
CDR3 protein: CASRSKRRGNTDTQYF